Described below is a single T cell receptor beta chain sequence and its context. The target antigen is unknown. The source of the sample is a study of blood T cells in healthy people across ages. Study-level points and caveats: Per-million-T-cell TCR beta diversity fell roughly linearly with age. Both higher diversity and more naive CD4+ cells marked long-lived donors when set against aged donors.

The CDR3 is 16 residues long. The V gene's germline CDR1 is SGDLS and CDR2 YYNGEE. V lost 3 bases and J 0 bases, leaving 15 bases between the germline ends. A sample-barcoded 5' primer and a J-beta primer mix were used in a second PCR of about 7 to 12 cycles. Using its own MiXCR run on the 5' RACE reads, TCRdb lists one record per CDR3 protein. Seen here are some 1.7 million distinct CDR3 sequences, 28% observed once, and the top ten hold roughly 8%. The authors drew around 9.3 milliliters of peripheral blood from each donor. Sequenced: blood. The rearrangement links TRBV9 to TRBJ1-1; a weak D match, TRBD1 (6 bases). This receptor was obtained from a woman under 40 in good health. This CDR3 reads CASSATGSAMNTEAFF. The CDR3 coding sequence is TGTGCCAGCAGCGCGACAGGTTCCGCCATGAACACTGAAGCTTTCTTT.